The clone carrying this T cell receptor (beta chain) was detected a few times. No antigen is known for it. This sample is drawn from a study of early T cells in non-severe SARS-CoV-2 infection. Study as a whole: Sequencing used unsorted whole-blood bulk RNA, so chains lack pairing. Findings and caveats of the study: Private and CD4 specificities were missed by VDJdb matching, which favored anti-spike CD8 responses.

The protocol attached unique molecular identifiers to individual cDNA molecules. Each CDR3 protein is one row after TCRdb ran MiXCR on the 5' RACE reads. The sample yields more than 85,000 distinct CDR3 sequences, about an eighth seen once. Trimming shortened V by 2 bases and J by 6 bases, and 19 bases separated the two germline ends. CDR3 length: 17 residues. From germline, CDR1 is LGHNA and CDR2 YNFKEQ. This receptor was taken from an adult who was a healthcare worker with PCR-confirmed SARS-CoV-2 infection or an uninfected control (not recorded which). Source material: whole blood. The gene calls are TRBV4-2 and TRBJ2-2; no clear D gene. The CDR3, as DNA: TGTGCCAGCAGCCAATACGCCCCTCTCATTTTCTCCGGGGAGCTGTTTTTT. This encodes CASSQYAPLIFSGELFF.